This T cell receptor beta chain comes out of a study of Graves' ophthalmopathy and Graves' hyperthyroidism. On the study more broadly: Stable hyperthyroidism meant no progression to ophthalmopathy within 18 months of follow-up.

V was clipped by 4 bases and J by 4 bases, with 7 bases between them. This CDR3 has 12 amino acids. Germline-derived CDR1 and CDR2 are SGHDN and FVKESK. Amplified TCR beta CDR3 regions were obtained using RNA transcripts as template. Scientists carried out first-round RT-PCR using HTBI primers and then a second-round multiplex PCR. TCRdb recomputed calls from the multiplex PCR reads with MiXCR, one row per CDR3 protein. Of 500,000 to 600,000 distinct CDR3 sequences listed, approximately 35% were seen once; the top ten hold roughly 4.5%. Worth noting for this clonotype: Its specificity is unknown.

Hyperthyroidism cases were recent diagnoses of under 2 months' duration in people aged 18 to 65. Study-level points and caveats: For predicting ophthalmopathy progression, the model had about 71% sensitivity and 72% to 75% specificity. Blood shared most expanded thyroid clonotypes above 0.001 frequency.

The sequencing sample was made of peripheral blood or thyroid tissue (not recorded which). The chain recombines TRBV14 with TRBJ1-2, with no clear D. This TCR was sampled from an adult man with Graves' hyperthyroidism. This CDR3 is CASSPISYGYTF. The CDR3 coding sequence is TGTGCCAGCAGCCCTATAAGCTATGGCTACACCTTC.